This TCR beta chain was recovered during a study of shared clonotypes between healthy human individuals (dated by TCRdb to about 2020). Study-level background: The cohort comprised a couple of women and a few men aged 18 to 49 years. For each donor, CD4 naive and CD4 memory were each run on three plates, CD8 naive on two plates, and CD8 memory on one plate. Blood TCR repertoires of roughly five healthy adults were deeply sequenced to estimate repertoire size and the extent of clonotype sharing between individuals. Libraries were prepared and TCR repertoires were sequenced by different laboratories using diverse techniques, in order to increase sequencing depth and limit assay-specific biases. Between about 0.94 and 8.9 billion PBMCs per donor were obtained by leukapheresis.

V and J lose 3 bases and 2 bases, and a span of 14 bases separates them. CDR1 and CDR2 are drawn from the germline V gene (reference sequence): WNHNN, SYGVQD. The CDR3 has 15 amino acids, counting the end cysteine and phenylalanine. Only the CDR3 part of the read is kept: 45 bases, read in frame from the first base. With respect to this clone: What this receptor recognizes is not known. Per-base qualities were not stored, and no clone one base away is much larger.

General findings and caveats noted by the study authors: Incomplete sequencing was indicated by rarefaction of sorted-subset datasets, despite the large sequencing depth. Larger estimated clonotype richness was generally found for naive subsets than for memory subsets. Compared with non-shared clonotypes, clonotypes shared by all four sorted-subset donors had higher generation probabilities. Sampling was limited to blood, and TCR repertoires in tissue likely differ from TCR repertoires in blood. Across several donors, 5% to 6% of naive CD4, roughly 3.5% of naive CD8, 2.3% of memory CD4, and over 0.35% of memory CD8 clonotypes were shared. Pairwise subsampling led to the expectation that sequencing depth would affect the degree of clonotype sharing among donors. Because the study included only a small number of donors, the genetic and exposure-history diversity represented was limited.

TCR CDR3 regions were amplified from genomic DNA by multiplex PCR using the deep immunoSEQ assay. For each cell subset, the extracted genomic DNA was distributed evenly across all wells of several immunoSEQ 96-well plates, and each plate served as one replicate. For sorted subsets, 150 to 200 ng genomic DNA, equal to 30,000 to 35,000 T cell genomes, was loaded into each replicate PCR. Purified libraries were quantified with a Qubit 3.0 fluorometer, sized on a Bioanalyzer 2100, and re-quantified with the KAPA Library Quantification kit. A separate single-read 150-cycle Illumina NextSeq 550 flow cell was used to sequence each immunoSEQ 96-well plate. In the authors' own workflow: Because only junctional sequences without quality scores were contained in the immunoSEQ output, filtering matching that applied to full-length reads could not be performed. Sequences were annotated with PyIR, a Python wrapper for IgBLAST v1.9, using IMGT germline references to assign V/J genes and CDR3. Reads were filtered out if the reads had weak V/J assignments (E-value above 1e-6), no CDR3, stop codons, out-of-frame junctions, or ambiguous translated residues. A V3J clonotype was defined by an identical inferred V gene, J gene, and CDR3 amino acid sequence. To compute the percentage overlap between repertoires, the number of shared unique clonotypes was divided by the size of the smaller repertoire. Repertoire richness was assessed with RTK rarefaction, the Chao1 estimator, and Recon v2.1 estimates of unobserved clonotypes. OLGA was used to compute generation probabilities for all TCRbeta clonotypes that the gDNA method yielded from a few donors. The table comes from immuneACCESS by way of TCRdb, which keeps in-frame sequences with V and J called. Part of the clones is missing from these tables; in studies checked, under half for an unresolved V gene and the rest for unknown reasons. D and trimming were read from the DNA, whereas the V and J calls and clone size are those reported in that table. The sample data list about 2.1 million clones, and roughly 95% of these were observed just once. About 1.7% of the sample goes to the ten largest clones.

CD8 naive samples consisted of CD45RO-negative cells that were positively selected for CCR7, yielding a CD45RA+CCR7+ population without TemRA cells. Donors were healthy HIV-negative adults with no recently reported acute infections or vaccinations. Every donor was a Caucasian adult living in Nashville, Tennessee, USA. Blood was collected by leukapheresis, and PBMCs were isolated by Ficoll-Histopaque density gradient centrifugation and then cryopreserved in liquid nitrogen vapor phase. Analytical flow cytometry was used to check the purity and quantity of each magnetically sorted T cell population. Genomic DNA was isolated from every sorted fraction and measured by UV absorbance on a Nanodrop 2000c.

The chain links TRBV10-1 with TRBJ2-7; no D gene is confidently identified. This clonotype was obtained from a man between 18 and 29 years old in good health. Some clones in this sample may be carry-over from other donors' samples. Source material: naive CD8+ T cells from PBMCs. What the cell subset or site label conveys for this sample: CD45RA+CCR7+. The nucleotide sequence is given as TGCGCCAGCAGTGACCGTTCAGATTTTCCCTACGAGCAGTACTTC. This codes for CASSDRSDFPYEQYF.